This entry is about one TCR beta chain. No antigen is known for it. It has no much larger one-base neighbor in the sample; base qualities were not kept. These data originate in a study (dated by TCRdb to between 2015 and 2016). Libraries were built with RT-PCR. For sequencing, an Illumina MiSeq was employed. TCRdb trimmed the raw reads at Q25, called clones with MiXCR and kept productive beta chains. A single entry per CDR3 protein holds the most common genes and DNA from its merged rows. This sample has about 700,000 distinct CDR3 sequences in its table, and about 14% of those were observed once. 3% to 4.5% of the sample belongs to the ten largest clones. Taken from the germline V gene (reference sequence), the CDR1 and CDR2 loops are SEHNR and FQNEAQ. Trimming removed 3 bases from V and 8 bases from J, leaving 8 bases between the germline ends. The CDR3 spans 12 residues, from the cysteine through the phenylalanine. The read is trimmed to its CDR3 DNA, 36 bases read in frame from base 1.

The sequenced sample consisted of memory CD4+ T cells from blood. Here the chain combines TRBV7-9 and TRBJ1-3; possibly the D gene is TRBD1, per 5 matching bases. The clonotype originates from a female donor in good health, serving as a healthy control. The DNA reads TGTGCCAGCAGCTTTGGGGGGGACACCATATATTTT. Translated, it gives CASSFGGDTIYF.